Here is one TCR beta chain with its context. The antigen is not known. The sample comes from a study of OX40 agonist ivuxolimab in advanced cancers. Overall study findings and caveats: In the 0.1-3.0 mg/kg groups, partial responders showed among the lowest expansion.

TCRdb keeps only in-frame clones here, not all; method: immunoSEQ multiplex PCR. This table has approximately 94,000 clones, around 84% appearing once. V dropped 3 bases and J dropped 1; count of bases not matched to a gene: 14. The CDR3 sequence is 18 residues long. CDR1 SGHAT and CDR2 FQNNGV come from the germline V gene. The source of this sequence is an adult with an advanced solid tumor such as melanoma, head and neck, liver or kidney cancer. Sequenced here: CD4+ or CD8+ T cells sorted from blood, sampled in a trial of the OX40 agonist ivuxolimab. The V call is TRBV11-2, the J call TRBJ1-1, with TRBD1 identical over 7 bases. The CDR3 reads CASSFRPTPGTANTEAFF. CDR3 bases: TGTGCCAGCAGCTTTAGGCCTACACCCGGGACAGCGAACACTGAAGCTTTCTTT.